This record concerns one T cell receptor beta chain sequence. As for treatment: oral pan-JAK inhibitor, 5-10 mg twice daily. Cell sorting on a FACSAria was used to separate CD4+ and CD8+ T cells from the PBMCs. This specimen comes from a study of CD8+ T cells in alopecia areata. Background on the study: Treated patients swallowed 5 to 10 mg of oral tofacitinib twice daily. Tofacitinib lasted 6 to 18 months, then 6 months off drug.

The authors extracted RNA and reverse transcribed it into cDNA as the sequencing template. Repertoires were generated with immunoSEQ multiplex PCR, while TCRdb's copy carries only in-frame clones and drops some. The data show 150,000 to 200,000 clones, more than 50% seen once. V was shortened by 0 bases and J by 4 bases, with 7 bases between the two germline ends. The length of the CDR3 is 13 residues. CDR1 and CDR2 (germline): LNHNV, YYDKDF (reference sequence). The source of this sequence is a human donor with alopecia areata. The material sequenced was CD4+ T cells sorted from blood, taken at week 24, from a patient treated with tofacitinib. This chain links TRBV15 with TRBJ2-7; D unresolved. The CDR3 spells CATSRDHPYEQYF. In DNA form, the CDR3 reads TGTGCCACCAGCAGAGATCACCCTTACGAGCAGTACTTC.